This T cell receptor (beta chain) was obtained from a study of blood T cell repertoires in COVID-19. Overall study: Researchers got acute and convalescent COVID-19 samples from the United States, Italy and Spain.

Produced via immunoSEQ multiplex PCR; TCRdb's table is partial and in-frame only. Of around 190,000 clones in the sample, 86% are singletons; the top ten hold around 5.7%. The sample consisted of PBMCs or T cells enriched from blood (not recorded which). The clonotype was recovered from a man aged 40-49 years with acute COVID-19.

CDR3 DNA sequence: TGCAGCGTTGTAGGTCGAATCGGAAAGGGGAACTATGGCTACACCTTC. Translating it yields CSVVGRIGKGNYGYTF. V gene TRBV29-1 combines with J gene TRBJ1-2, with a possible D match to TRBD1 (5 bases). CDR3 length equals 16 residues. Germline CDR1 SQVTM, CDR2 ANQGSEA. Trimming shortened V by 4 bases and J by 2 bases, and 20 bases separated the two germline ends.